The 27 T cell receptor beta chains listed next were all sequenced from one sample in a study of blood T cell repertoires in COVID-19. The table came from immunoSEQ multiplex PCR; TCRdb's copy has only in-frame clones and leaves some out. The table shows around 82,000 clones, with approximately 86% occurring only once. Input material: peripheral blood. The receptors stem from a man older than 75 with COVID-19, enrolled during active disease.

The chain combines TRBV7-2 with TRBJ2-3; D may be TRBD1 (5 bases). In germline, CDR1 is SGHTA, CDR2 FQGNSA. The V and J ends lost 5 bases and 0 bases respectively, with 12 bases between them. CDR3 length equals 15 residues. Here the CDR3 DNA reads TGTGCCAGCAGCATAGACAGATCTAGCACAGATACGCAGTATTTT. It is translated as CASSIDRSSTDTQYF.

The chain couples TRBV28 to TRBJ1-5, with a weak D call TRBD1 (6 bases). Germline V gene data show CDR1 as MDHEN and CDR2 as SYDVKM. The length of the CDR3 is 13 residues. V lost 2 bases and J lost 8, with 10 bases in between. The CDR3 sequence is CASSLDRTKPQHF. The CDR3 DNA is TGTGCCAGCAGTTTAGACAGGACGAAGCCCCAGCATTTT. The whole variable domain, remainder taken from reference TRBV28 and TRBJ1-5, is DVKVTQSSRYLVKRTGEKVFLECVQDMDHENMFWYRQDPGLGLRLIYFSYDVKMKEKGDIPEGYSVSREKKERFSLILESASTNQTSMYLCASSLDRTKPQHFGDGTRLSIL.

CDR3 in DNA: TGTGCCAGCTCACCAGTCTCTCAGGCCGCGCAGTACTTC. Amino acid sequence: CASSPVSQAAQYF. The chain joins TRBV18 to TRBJ2-7, with D unclear. This CDR3 spans 13 amino acids. Germline V gene sequence: CDR1 KGHSH, CDR2 LQKENI. The V end lost 2 bases, the J end lost 9 bases, and 14 bases lay between the germline ends.

The chain couples TRBV10-3 to TRBJ2-3; D is perhaps TRBD1 (7 bases). Trimming removed 1 base at V and 4 bases at J, with 18 bases between. This CDR3 comprises 17 residues. Germline V CDR1 and CDR2: ENHRY, SYGVKD. CDR3 protein: CAISEYGQARGADTQYF. The CDR3 bases are TGTGCCATCAGTGAGTACGGACAGGCGAGGGGGGCAGATACGCAGTATTTT.

The rearrangement uses TRBV7-2 and TRBJ1-6; D not resolved. CDR1 and CDR2 from the germline V gene are SGHTA and FQGNSA. The CDR3 has 17 residues. The V gene lost 3 bases and the J gene lost 0 bases, with 12 bases spanning the gap. The CDR3 is CASSLLDSSSYNSPLHF. CDR3 coding DNA: TGTGCCAGCAGCTTGCTGGACTCCAGCTCCTATAATTCACCCCTCCACTTT.

A few counts support this clone. The rearrangement links TRBV25-1 to TRBJ2-7, with D perhaps TRBD1 (6 bases). Trimming removed 6 bases from V and 2 bases from J, with 11 bases in between. The CDR3 loop spans 13 amino acids. Germline V gene data show CDR1 as MGHDK and CDR2 as SYGVNS. The CDR3 sequence: CASRGDNPYEQYF. DNA for the CDR3: TGTGCCAGCAGAGGGGACAACCCCTACGAGCAGTACTTC.

This chain uses TRBV18 with TRBJ1-4, with 10 positions matching TRBD1. CDR1 KGHSH and CDR2 LQKENI come from the germline V gene. Trimming at V came to 4 bases and at J to 6 bases, leaving 5 bases not matched to a gene. The CDR3 loop spans 15 amino acids. This chain's CDR3 is CASSLVGTGDEKLFF. CDR3 DNA: TGTGCCAGCTCACTAGTCGGGACAGGGGATGAAAAACTGTTTTTT.

The gene calls are TRBV7-2 and TRBJ1-2; 8 bases match TRBD1. Germline V gene lookup returns CDR1 SGHTA and CDR2 FQGNSA. This CDR3 comprises 14 residues. V lost 5 bases, J lost 8 bases, and 10 bases stayed unmatched. CDR3 sequence: CASSHDRGRLGYTF. The CDR3 DNA reads as TGTGCCAGCAGCCACGACAGGGGCCGTTTAGGCTACACCTTC.

This chain connects TRBV18 to TRBJ2-2; D not resolved. The CDR3 contains 15 residues. Germline V CDR1 and CDR2: KGHSH, LQKENI. Trimming removed 2 bases from V and 4 bases from J, with 11 bases in between. CDR3: CASSPSQVSTGELFF. The CDR3 coding sequence is TGTGCCAGCTCACCAAGTCAGGTTTCCACCGGGGAGCTGTTTTTT.

The V call is TRBV2, the J call TRBJ2-3, with TRBD2 as a possible D gene (6 bases). CDR3 length: 13 residues. Per the germline V gene, CDR1 is SNHLY and CDR2 is FYNNEI. Trimming took off 4 bases at V and 6 bases at J, with 11 bases between the two ends. The CDR3: CASSGQSGDTQYF. The CDR3, as DNA: TGTGCCAGCAGTGGACAGAGCGGGGATACGCAGTATTTT.

The chain joins TRBV28 to TRBJ2-7; D unclear. CDR1 MDHEN and CDR2 SYDVKM come from the germline V gene. V was pared by 5 bases and J by 2 bases, with 7 bases between. This CDR3 has 12 residues. The CDR3 reads CASSTWPYEQYF. The CDR3, as DNA: TGTGCCAGCAGTACATGGCCCTACGAGCAGTACTTC.

The rearrangement joins TRBV14 to TRBJ2-2; possibly TRBD2 for D (7 bases). Trimming cost V 6 bases and J 6 bases, with 11 bases left between them. Germline V lookup: CDR1 SGHDN, CDR2 FVKESK. This CDR3 contains 13 residues. For the CDR3, the DNA is TGTGCCAGCAGGAAAGGGGGGGCCGGGGAGCTGTTTTTT. Amino acid sequence: CASRKGGAGELFF.

This chain joins TRBV12-5 and TRBJ1-5; tentative D call: TRBD1 (5 bases). Germline V gene lookup returns CDR1 LGHNT and CDR2 FRNRAP. Trimming removed 6 bases at V and 5 bases at J, with 11 bases between. The CDR3 contains 13 residues. CDR3 DNA sequence: TGTGCTAGTGGCCCTGCGGGGGATCAGCCCCAGCATTTT. Its translation is CASGPAGDQPQHF.

The chain employs TRBV7-6 and TRBJ2-5; 7 bases are shared with TRBD1. The junction had 8 bases not matched to a gene; V was cut back by 5 bases and J by 2 bases. CDR1 is SGHVS and CDR2 is FNYEAQ in the germline V gene. The CDR3 covers 15 residues. DNA of the CDR3: TGTGCCAGCAGCACATCGGGACAGAAGCAAGAGACCCAGTACTTC. Its translation: CASSTSGQKQETQYF.

The DNA of the CDR3 is TGTGCCAGCAGATCTCTAGGGGCGAGGGCTTTCTTT. This translates into CASRSLGARAFF. The gene calls are TRBV28 and TRBJ1-1; a possible D gene is TRBD1 (5 bases). This CDR3 is 12 amino acids long. V was cut by 6 bases and J by 11 bases, with 16 bases left in between. CDR1 and CDR2 from the germline V gene are MDHEN and SYDVKM.

The chain uses TRBV6-5 and TRBJ1-2, with no clear D. Trimming removed 7 bases from V and 2 bases from J, with 11 bases in between. Germline CDR1 MNHEY, CDR2 SVGAGI. This CDR3 comprises 13 residues. The CDR3 DNA reads TGTGCCAGCACCACCGGGTTGAACTATGGCTACACCTTC. Its protein product is CASTTGLNYGYTF.

This clone was counted between two and nine times. V usage is TRBV5-6 and J usage is TRBJ1-1; tentative D call: TRBD1 (5 bases). Germline V gene sequence: CDR1 SGHDT, CDR2 YYEEEE. The germline V and J ends were trimmed by 0 bases and 1 base, with 10 bases remaining between them. This CDR3 is 15 amino acids long. CDR3 sequence: CASSLVPGSNTEAFF. The CDR3 nucleotides read TGTGCCAGCAGCTTGGTCCCAGGGTCGAACACTGAAGCTTTCTTT.

This clone was counted only a few times. The chain combines TRBV5-1 with TRBJ1-6, with 7 bases aligning to TRBD1. This CDR3 region has 16 residues. Germline loops: CDR1 SGHRS, CDR2 YFSETQ. The V and J ends lost 0 bases and 6 bases, in that order; junction bases with no gene match: 6. In nucleotides, the CDR3 is TGCGCCAGCAGCTTGGCCAAGGGGGCCACTAATTCACCCCTCCACTTT. It yields the protein CASSLAKGATNSPLHF.

This clone showed up just a few times. One end of the junction is discordant with germline, which a read error may explain. V usage is TRBV20-1 and J usage is TRBJ2-5, with D hard to call. The germline gives CDR1 DFQATT, CDR2 SNEGSKA (reference sequence). The CDR3 covers 10 residues. CDR3 in DNA: TGCAGTGCCCCAATAGAGGCCCAGTACTTC. Translated: CSAPIEAQYF.

The V gene is TRBV20-1, the J gene TRBJ2-5; a weak D match, TRBD2 (5 bases). V was trimmed by 3 bases and J by 13 bases, leaving 12 bases between them. The CDR3 spans 10 residues. Per germline, CDR1 DFQATT and CDR2 SNEGSKA (reference sequence). The CDR3 loop is CSASGETTYF. The CDR3 DNA sequence: TGCAGTGCTAGTGGGGAGACGACGTACTTC.

The table lists this clone with a count of one. J is TRBJ1-2 and V is TRBV11-2; 12 bases agree with TRBD1. From germline, CDR1 is SGHAT and CDR2 FQNNGV. J lost 4 bases, V lost 1 base, and 7 bases had no gene match. The CDR3 runs to 17 residues. For the CDR3, the DNA is TGTGCCAGCAGCTTAGGAGTAGGGACAGGGGGCAGCTATGGCTACACCTTC. Amino acid sequence: CASSLGVGTGGSYGYTF.

The V and J genes are TRBV5-4 and TRBJ2-3; possibly TRBD1 for D (6 bases). Trimming left V 2 bases short and J 2 bases short, with 9 bases between. CDR3 length equals 14 residues. The germline gives CDR1 SGHNT, CDR2 YYREEE (reference sequence). This CDR3 reads CASSFDRYTDTQYF. The CDR3 region has the DNA TGTGCCAGCAGCTTTGACAGGTACACAGATACGCAGTATTTT.

This chain joins TRBV14 and TRBJ2-7; the D is unclear. V was pared by 3 bases and J by 0 bases, with 15 bases between. This CDR3 is 16 amino acids long. The germline V gene encodes CDR1 SGHDN and CDR2 FVKESK. The CDR3: CASSHTTATPSYEQYF. In DNA, the CDR3 is TGTGCCAGCAGCCATACGACTGCTACTCCCTCCTACGAGCAGTACTTC.

The rearrangement joins TRBV7-8 to TRBJ2-7; D call uncertain. With 1 base removed from V and 3 bases from J, the gap between germline ends came to 10 bases. The CDR3 sequence is 14 residues long. Per germline, CDR1 SGHVS and CDR2 FQNEAQ. This CDR3 is CASSLESWSYEQYF. CDR3 coding DNA: TGTGCCAGCAGCTTAGAGTCTTGGAGCTACGAGCAGTACTTC.

The rearrangement links TRBV14 to TRBJ1-1; no clear D gene. The length of the CDR3 is 14 residues. Germline CDR1 and CDR2: SGHDN and FVKESK. The ends were cut back, 0 bases at V and 4 bases at J, with 9 bases in the middle. The chain's CDR3 is CASSQEVRGTEAFF. The CDR3 DNA reads as TGTGCCAGCAGCCAAGAGGTCCGGGGCACTGAAGCTTTCTTT.

This clone was picked up one time. The chain couples TRBV19 to TRBJ2-1; no firm D call. The germline V and J ends were trimmed by 3 bases and 0 bases, with 9 bases remaining between them. The CDR3 consists of 15 residues. The V gene's germline CDR1 is LNHDA and CDR2 SQIVND (reference sequence). CDR3 protein: CASSIEFSSYNEQFF. The DNA of the CDR3 is TGTGCCAGTAGTATCGAGTTTAGCTCCTACAATGAGCAGTTCTTC.

Only a few counts were recorded for this clone. The rearrangement joins TRBV18 to TRBJ2-1, with TRBD2 matching 10 bases. The CDR3 covers 15 residues. CDR1 KGHSH and CDR2 LQKENI come from the germline V gene. Unmatched junction bases numbered 4, after V lost 0 bases and J lost 8 bases. Written as DNA, the CDR3 is TGTGCCAGCTCACCACCTATGCTAGCGGGGGATGAGCAGTTCTTC. This sequence encodes CASSPPMLAGDEQFF.